A selection of T cell receptor beta chains follows, all from one sample in a study of naive and memory T cell subsets. TCRdb used MiXCR to reprocess the UMI-ligation and nested PCR reads, holding one entry per CDR3 protein. This repertoire shows 130,000 to 150,000 distinct CDR3 sequences, approximately 15% found once; its top ten account for more than 0.13%. The sequenced sample was naive CD4+ T cells from blood. These receptors were taken from a human donor in good health. CDR3s include the opening cysteine and the closing phenylalanine or tryptophan. A D gene is named only where the DNA matches it firmly. Clone size is not always given. Where it is, it says once, few, many or a class for expanded clones.

D gene	J gene	V gene	clone size	CDR3 DNA	CDR3 protein
.	TRBJ1-2	TRBV28	.	TGTGCCAGCAGTTCCTTGGGTGGCTACACCTTC	CASSSLGGYTF
TRBD2	TRBJ2-1	TRBV5-1	few	TGCGCCAGCAGCTTGGACCCCGGGACTAGCGGGTACAATGAGCAGTTCTTC	CASSLDPGTSGYNEQFF
.	TRBJ2-5	TRBV28	few	TGTGCCAGCAGTTCGACGCCGGGACATAAGTCTCGAAAAGAGACCCAGTACTTC	CASSSTPGHKSRKETQYF
.	TRBJ1-4	TRBV6-2/TRBV6-3	.	TGTGCCAGCAGTTCGACGGACAGCTTTAATGAAAAACTGTTTTTT	CASSSTDSFNEKLFF
.	TRBJ2-2	TRBV20-1	few	TGCAGTGCTAGATCAGGGTTGGTGGACACCGGGGAGCTGTTTTTT	CSARSGLVDTGELFF
.	TRBJ2-2	TRBV5-4	few	TGTGCCAGCAGCCCACAAAGGGGGGGGATTACCGGGGAGCTGTTTTTT	CASSPQRGGITGELFF
.	TRBJ1-4	TRBV20-1	.	TGCAGTGCTGAGCGAGAGCCCAATGAAAAACTGTTTTTT	CSAEREPNEKLFF
.	TRBJ1-1	TRBV10-3	few	TGTGCCATCAGTGAGGCGTGGCAGGGGTCCCCCGGGGACACTGAAGCTTTCTTT	CAISEAWQGSPGDTEAFF
.	TRBJ2-3	TRBV28	few	TGTGCCAGCCTCGGGTATGCAGATACGCAGTATTTT	CASLGYADTQYF
TRBD2	TRBJ2-3	TRBV20-1	.	TGCAGTGCATCGGGACTAGCGGGGCACACAGATACGCAGTATTTT	CSASGLAGHTDTQYF
.	TRBJ2-7	TRBV19	few	TGTGCCAGTAGTTCCAGGGGGGCGTCGCGATCCTACGAGCAGTACTTC	CASSSRGASRSYEQYF
TRBD1	TRBJ1-1	TRBV20-1	.	TGCAGCGTTACGACAGGGCTGGAAGCTTTCTTT	CSVTTGLEAFF
TRBD2	TRBJ2-1	TRBV20-1	many	TGCAGTGCTAGTTCTAAGAGTGGGACTAGCGGGAGGTATAATGAGCAGTTCTTC	CSASSKSGTSGRYNEQFF
.	TRBJ1-1	TRBV29-1	few	TGCAGCGTTGAAGGACAGCAGATCTACACTGAAGCTTTCTTT	CSVEGQQIYTEAFF
.	TRBJ2-7	TRBV10-3	.	TGTGCCATCAGGGACCTTGGGAGCTCCTACGAGCAGTACTTC	CAIRDLGSSYEQYF
.	TRBJ2-4	TRBV30	.	TGTGCCTGGAGTGTTGCTCTCCCAATCGGCATTCAGTACTTC	CAWSVALPIGIQYF
.	TRBJ1-2	TRBV5-1	.	TGCGCCAGCAGCTTGGAAGGGGATGGCTACACCTTC	CASSLEGDGYTF